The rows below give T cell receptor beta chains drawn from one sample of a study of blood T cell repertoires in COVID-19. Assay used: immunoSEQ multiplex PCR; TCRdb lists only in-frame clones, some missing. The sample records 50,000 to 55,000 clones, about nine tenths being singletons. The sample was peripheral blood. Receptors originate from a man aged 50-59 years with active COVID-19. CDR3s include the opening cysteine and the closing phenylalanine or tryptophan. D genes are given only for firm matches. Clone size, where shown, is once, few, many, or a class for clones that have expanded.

CDR3aa: CASSRDSMNTEAFF
CDR3nt: TGCGCCAGCAGCAGGGACAGTATGAACACTGAAGCTTTCTTT
d_gene: TRBD1
abundance: once
j_gene: TRBJ1-1
v_gene: TRBV5-1

CDR3aa: CASSLAPGQGYEQYF
CDR3nt: TGTGCCAGCAGCTTGGCCCCGGGACAGGGCTACGAGCAGTACTTC
d_gene: TRBD1
abundance: .
j_gene: TRBJ2-7
v_gene: TRBV5-6

CDR3aa: CASSFLGENTEAFF
CDR3nt: TGCGCCAGCAGTTTCCTGGGAGAGAACACTGAAGCTTTCTTT
d_gene: .
abundance: once
j_gene: TRBJ1-1
v_gene: TRBV5-1

CDR3aa: CASSLSDREGEKLFF
CDR3nt: TGTGCCAGCAGCTTAAGCGACAGGGAAGGAGAAAAACTGTTTTTT
d_gene: TRBD1
abundance: once
j_gene: TRBJ1-4
v_gene: TRBV5-8

CDR3aa: CASSPPRLAYEQYF
CDR3nt: TGCGCCAGCAGCCCCCCCCGACTAGCGTACGAGCAGTACTTC
d_gene: TRBD2
abundance: .
j_gene: TRBJ2-7
v_gene: TRBV5-1

CDR3aa: CASSRRDRLYEQYF
CDR3nt: TGTGCCAGCAGTCGCCGGGACAGACTCTACGAGCAGTACTTC
d_gene: TRBD1
abundance: .
j_gene: TRBJ2-7
v_gene: TRBV6-5

CDR3aa: CASSLGPSGDTQYF
CDR3nt: TGTGCCAGCAGCTTAGGCCCGTCCGGGGATACGCAGTATTTT
d_gene: .
abundance: .
j_gene: TRBJ2-3
v_gene: TRBV7-2

CDR3aa: CASSQRDRAHQETQYF
CDR3nt: TGTGCCAGCAGCCAACGGGACAGGGCCCACCAAGAGACCCAGTACTTC
d_gene: TRBD1
abundance: .
j_gene: TRBJ2-5
v_gene: TRBV3-1/TRBV3-2

CDR3aa: CASSFGLAANNEQFF
CDR3nt: TGTGCCAGCAGCTTCGGACTAGCGGCAAATAATGAGCAGTTCTTC
d_gene: TRBD2
abundance: .
j_gene: TRBJ2-1
v_gene: TRBV7-2

CDR3aa: CASSPGQGRWSSNTEAFF
CDR3nt: TGTGCCAGCAGCCCTGGGCAGGGGCGGTGGAGTTCAAACACTGAAGCTTTCTTT
d_gene: .
abundance: .
j_gene: TRBJ1-1
v_gene: TRBV11-2

CDR3aa: CASSLWGLVVSSTEAFF
CDR3nt: TGTGCCAGCAGCTTATGGGGCTTGGTAGTGAGTTCCACTGAAGCTTTCTTT
d_gene: .
abundance: .
j_gene: TRBJ1-1
v_gene: TRBV7-2

CDR3aa: CASSLGLAKYF
CDR3nt: TGTGCCAGCAGTTTGGGACTAGCCAAGTATTTT
d_gene: TRBD2
abundance: .
j_gene: TRBJ2-3
v_gene: TRBV12-3/TRBV12-4

CDR3aa: CASSQASSGTYEQYF
CDR3nt: TGTGCCAGCAGCCAAGCCTCTAGCGGCACCTACGAGCAGTACTTC
d_gene: TRBD2
abundance: .
j_gene: TRBJ2-7
v_gene: TRBV3-1/TRBV3-2

CDR3aa: CASSQGRLAAQETQYF
CDR3nt: TGTGCCAGCAGCCAAGGGAGGCTAGCGGCCCAAGAGACCCAGTACTTC
d_gene: TRBD2
abundance: .
j_gene: TRBJ2-5
v_gene: TRBV3-1/TRBV3-2

CDR3aa: CASSPQGGGTDTQYF
CDR3nt: TGCGCCAGCAGCCCACAAGGGGGCGGCACAGATACGCAGTATTTT
d_gene: TRBD1
abundance: once
j_gene: TRBJ2-3
v_gene: TRBV5-1

CDR3aa: CASSFGTGHYGYTF
CDR3nt: TGTGCCAGCAGCTTTGGGACAGGGCATTATGGCTACACCTTC
d_gene: TRBD1
abundance: .
j_gene: TRBJ1-2
v_gene: TRBV7-2

CDR3aa: CAISGGENTEAFF
CDR3nt: TGTGCCATCAGTGGGGGAGAGAACACTGAAGCTTTCTTT
d_gene: .
abundance: .
j_gene: TRBJ1-1
v_gene: TRBV10-3

CDR3aa: CASSLVRGQGAQYF
CDR3nt: TGTGCCAGCAGCTTAGTAAGGGGTCAAGGGGCCCAGTACTTC
d_gene: .
abundance: .
j_gene: TRBJ2-5
v_gene: TRBV11-2

CDR3aa: CASSLRGARDSAFYGYTF
CDR3nt: TGTGCCAGCAGCTTGAGGGGTGCCCGGGACAGCGCGTTCTATGGCTACACCTTC
d_gene: TRBD1
abundance: .
j_gene: TRBJ1-2
v_gene: TRBV7-9

CDR3aa: CASSFDGGVYGYTF
CDR3nt: TGTGCCAGCAGCTTCGATGGAGGCGTCTATGGCTACACCTTC
d_gene: .
abundance: .
j_gene: TRBJ1-2
v_gene: TRBV5-4

CDR3aa: CASRTDGAGFDEKLFF
CDR3nt: TGTGCCAGCAGGACCGATGGGGCGGGGTTTGATGAAAAACTGTTTTTT
d_gene: .
abundance: .
j_gene: TRBJ1-4
v_gene: TRBV28

CDR3aa: CASRSNSGTGAPYGTGELFF
CDR3nt: TGCGCCAGCAGATCAAACTCCGGGACAGGGGCCCCTTATGGGACCGGGGAGCTGTTTTTT
d_gene: TRBD1
abundance: .
j_gene: TRBJ2-2
v_gene: TRBV5-1

CDR3aa: CAIHFRVDSPEAFF
CDR3nt: TGTGCCATCCACTTCCGAGTGGACAGTCCTGAAGCTTTCTTT
d_gene: .
abundance: .
j_gene: TRBJ1-1
v_gene: TRBV10-3

CDR3aa: CASSLARRSDTQYF
CDR3nt: TGTGCCAGCAGCTTGGCCCGTAGATCAGATACGCAGTATTTT
d_gene: .
abundance: .
j_gene: TRBJ2-3
v_gene: TRBV5-4

CDR3aa: CASSYRTGNEQFF
CDR3nt: TGCGCCAGCAGCTATCGGACAGGCAATGAGCAGTTCTTC
d_gene: TRBD1
abundance: .
j_gene: TRBJ2-1
v_gene: TRBV4-3

CDR3aa: CAWSDPKKGWRATNEKLFF
CDR3nt: TGTGCCTGGAGTGATCCGAAAAAAGGGTGGCGGGCAACTAATGAAAAACTGTTTTTT
d_gene: .
abundance: .
j_gene: TRBJ1-4
v_gene: TRBV30

CDR3aa: CASSGDGGYEQYF
CDR3nt: TGCGCCAGCAGCGGGGACGGGGGGTACGAGCAGTACTTC
d_gene: TRBD2
abundance: .
j_gene: TRBJ2-7
v_gene: TRBV5-1

CDR3aa: CASSLGLGRRSGNTIYF
CDR3nt: TGTGCCAGCAGCTTAGGACTAGGACGGCGCTCTGGAAACACCATATATTTT
d_gene: .
abundance: .
j_gene: TRBJ1-3
v_gene: TRBV7-8

CDR3aa: CASSPPGTGAESDGYTF
CDR3nt: TGTGCCAGCTCACCACCGGGGACAGGGGCAGAATCCGATGGCTACACCTTC
d_gene: TRBD1
abundance: few
j_gene: TRBJ1-2
v_gene: TRBV18

CDR3aa: CASKQTGSSYEQYF
CDR3nt: TGTGCCAGCAAACAGACAGGGAGCTCCTACGAGCAGTACTTC
d_gene: TRBD1
abundance: .
j_gene: TRBJ2-7
v_gene: TRBV27

CDR3aa: CASSLAGGTDTQYF
CDR3nt: TGTGCCAGCAGCTTGGCGGGGGGCACAGATACGCAGTATTTT
d_gene: .
abundance: .
j_gene: TRBJ2-3
v_gene: TRBV5-6

CDR3aa: CAISTGLAGVNEQFF
CDR3nt: TGTGCCATCAGTACCGGACTAGCGGGAGTGAATGAGCAGTTCTTC
d_gene: TRBD2
abundance: .
j_gene: TRBJ2-1
v_gene: TRBV10-3

CDR3aa: CASSLSGETQYF
CDR3nt: TGTGCCAGCAGCTTATCAGGAGAGACCCAGTACTTC
d_gene: .
abundance: .
j_gene: TRBJ2-5
v_gene: TRBV7-2